This is a list of T cell receptor beta chains from one sample in a study of T-cell reconstitution after alpha-beta-depleted transplantation in children. TCRdb re-called the PCR reads with MiXCR, one entry per CDR3 protein. The table includes under 300,000 distinct CDR3 sequences, around 10% detected once. The sample in question was peripheral blood, obtained 180 days after TCRalphabeta/CD19-depleted stem cell transplant. These receptors were collected from a male patient under 10 years old who had a stem cell transplant for chronic granulomatous disease, so the T cells may come from the graft donor. The CDR3 runs from the conserved cysteine through the conserved F or W. Fields, in order: clone size, D gene, J gene, V gene, CDR3 protein, CDR3 DNA. D genes are given only for firm matches. Clone size is given for some rows only: seen once, a few or many times, or a class if the clone is expanded.

abundance: few
d_gene: .
j_gene: TRBJ1-6
v_gene: TRBV2
CDR3aa: CASSEGRINSPLHF
CDR3nt: TGTGCCAGCAGTGAGGGCAGGATAAATTCACCCCTCCACTTT

abundance: .
d_gene: .
j_gene: TRBJ2-1
v_gene: TRBV6-1
CDR3aa: CASSALRRTSSYNEQFF
CDR3nt: TGTGCCAGCAGTGCCCTAAGGCGGACGAGCTCCTACAATGAGCAGTTCTTC

abundance: .
d_gene: TRBD2
j_gene: TRBJ2-1
v_gene: TRBV19
CDR3aa: CASSIDSKSGRNEQFF
CDR3nt: TGTGCCAGTAGTATAGATAGCAAGAGCGGGAGGAATGAGCAGTTCTTC

abundance: many
d_gene: .
j_gene: TRBJ2-3
v_gene: TRBV29-1
CDR3aa: CSVALTPDTQYF
CDR3nt: TGCAGCGTAGCCCTAACGCCAGATACGCAGTATTTT

abundance: many
d_gene: TRBD1
j_gene: TRBJ2-5
v_gene: TRBV20-1
CDR3aa: CSARDRTGRLQETQYF
CDR3nt: TGCAGTGCTAGAGATCGGACAGGGAGGCTCCAAGAGACCCAGTACTTC

abundance: many
d_gene: TRBD1
j_gene: TRBJ2-7
v_gene: TRBV5-5
CDR3aa: CASTSLSGGAYEQYF
CDR3nt: TGTGCCAGCACCAGCTTATCAGGGGGAGCCTACGAGCAGTACTTC

abundance: many
d_gene: .
j_gene: TRBJ2-1
v_gene: TRBV5-6
CDR3aa: CASSPSRSVLLYNEQFF
CDR3nt: TGTGCCAGCAGCCCCTCTCGGTCGGTATTGCTGTACAATGAGCAGTTCTTC

abundance: .
d_gene: TRBD1
j_gene: TRBJ2-3
v_gene: TRBV7-2
CDR3aa: CASSLVWSGGRADTQYF
CDR3nt: TGTGCCAGCAGCTTAGTATGGTCAGGGGGAAGGGCAGATACGCAGTATTTT

abundance: many
d_gene: .
j_gene: TRBJ1-4
v_gene: TRBV2
CDR3aa: CASSAPSGRATEKLFF
CDR3nt: TGTGCCAGCAGTGCCCCGTCGGGCAGGGCTACCGAAAAACTGTTTTTT

abundance: many
d_gene: .
j_gene: TRBJ1-2
v_gene: TRBV15
CDR3aa: CATSRETGRMTYGYTF
CDR3nt: TGTGCCACCAGCAGAGAAACGGGACGGATGACCTATGGCTACACCTTC

abundance: many
d_gene: .
j_gene: TRBJ1-2
v_gene: TRBV20-1
CDR3aa: CSARGGRAIPPSYGYTF
CDR3nt: TGCAGTGCTAGAGGGGGACGGGCGATCCCCCCGAGCTATGGCTACACCTTC